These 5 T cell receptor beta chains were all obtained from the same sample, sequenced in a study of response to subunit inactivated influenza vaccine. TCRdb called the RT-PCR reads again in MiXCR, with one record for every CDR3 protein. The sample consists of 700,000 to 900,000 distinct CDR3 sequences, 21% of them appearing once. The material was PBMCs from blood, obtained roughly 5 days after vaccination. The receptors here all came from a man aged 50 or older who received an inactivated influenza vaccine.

The CDR3 spells CSARDVAGEQFF. CDR3 in DNA: TGCAGTGCTAGAGATGTGGCAGGGGAGCAGTTCTTC. The V call is TRBV20-1, the J call TRBJ2-1, with TRBD1 as a possible D gene (5 bases). Trimming removed 0 bases at V and 10 bases at J, with 10 bases between. Germline V gene data show CDR1 as DFQATT and CDR2 as SNEGSKA (reference sequence). This CDR3 is built from 12 residues.

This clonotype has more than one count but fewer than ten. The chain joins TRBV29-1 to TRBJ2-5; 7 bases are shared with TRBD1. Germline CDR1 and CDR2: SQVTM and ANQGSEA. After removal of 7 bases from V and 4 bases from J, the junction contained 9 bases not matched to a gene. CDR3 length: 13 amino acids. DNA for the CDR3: TGCAGCGGTACGACAGGGCCAGTAGAGACCCAGTACTTC. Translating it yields CSGTTGPVETQYF.

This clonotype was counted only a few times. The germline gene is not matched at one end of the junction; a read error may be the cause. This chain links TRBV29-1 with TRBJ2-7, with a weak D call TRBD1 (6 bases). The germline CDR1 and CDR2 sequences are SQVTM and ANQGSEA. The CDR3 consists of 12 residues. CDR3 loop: CSAWDTSDEQYF. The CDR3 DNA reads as TGCAGCGCCTGGGACACCTCCGACGAGCAGTACTTC.

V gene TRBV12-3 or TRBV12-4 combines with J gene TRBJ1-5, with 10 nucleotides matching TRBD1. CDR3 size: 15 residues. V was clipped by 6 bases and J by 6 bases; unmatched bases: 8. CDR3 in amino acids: CASSPTGGAIQPQHF. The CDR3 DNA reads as TGTGCCAGCAGCCCGACAGGGGGCGCGATTCAGCCCCAGCATTTT.

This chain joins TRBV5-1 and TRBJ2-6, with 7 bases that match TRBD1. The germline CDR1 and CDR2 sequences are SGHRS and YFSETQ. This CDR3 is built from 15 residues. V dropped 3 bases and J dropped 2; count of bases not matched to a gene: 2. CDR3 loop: CASSSQGAGANVLTF. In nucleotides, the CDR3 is TGCGCCAGCAGCTCTCAGGGGGCTGGGGCCAACGTCCTGACTTTC.